The TCR beta chain under discussion was sequenced for a study of T cells in Graves' hyperthyroidism and ophthalmopathy (dated by TCRdb to about 2019). Looking at the study overall: TCR V-J signatures able to tell the groups apart were searched for in a discovery cohort of approximately 95 patients, of whom more than 40 had Graves' ophthalmopathy and 55 to 60 had stable Graves' hyperthyroidism. An independent validation cohort of 18 to 20 hyperthyroidism patients and 17 patients who later progressed to ophthalmopathy tested prospective prediction of ophthalmopathy. The 85 to 100 discovery patients were randomly split 7:3 into training and test sets. Thyroid tissue and blood T-cell repertoires from six Graves' hyperthyroidism patients were also compared in the study. Once sampling was done, hyperthyroidism patients were given methimazole at a starting dose of 30 mg daily, whereas ophthalmopathy patients were given high-dose intravenous methylprednisolone. The paper reports TCR Vbeta CDR3 sequencing of over 130 peripheral blood samples: approximately 41 ophthalmopathy, over 70 hyperthyroidism and approximately 17 progressor patients.

TCR beta CDR3 regions were amplified from RNA transcripts. For the first round of RT-PCR on the TCR CDR3, the HTBI primer set was used together with the Qiagen OneStep RT-PCR kit. Libraries were constructed in a second round of multiplex PCR, after which size selection and purification were carried out. Sequencing of the libraries was done on an Illumina HiSeq2000 using paired-end 100 bp reads. In the source study's methods: SOAPnuke was used to process the raw data, throwing out any read that contained adapters or uncalled bases, had a mean Phred below 15, or lacked an exact constant-primer or identifier match. High-quality paired reads were merged using COPE v1.2.5, and each unique nucleotide sequence was defined as a clonotype. Clonotypes were aligned to IMGT TRBV, TRBD and TRBJ reference segments using MiTCR v1.1. Only V-J combinations with frequency above 0.0001, covering 99.2% of repertoires, were analysed. A TCS score was defined as the ratio of F50 (clonal expansion) to E x V (chaos), with BLOSUM62-based TCRdist applied between CDR3 peptides within each V-J. Welch's t-statistics and random forest reduced fewer than 600 V-J features to 13, which were used in a naive Bayes classifier (R e1071). TCRdb trimmed public reads at Q25 via fastp, called clones via MiXCR and kept in-frame beta chains. Here each entry gathers all rows of one CDR3 protein and keeps the most common genes and DNA. V and J calls and clone size were set by TCRdb, not the authors. In this sample the table shows hundreds of thousands of distinct CDR3 sequences, 46% of which occur a single time. Of the sample, about 7.8% falls within the top ten clones.

CDR1 and CDR2 were assigned from the germline V gene as SGDLS and YYNGEE. The CDR3 has 16 amino acids, counting the end cysteine and phenylalanine. Only CDR3 DNA is held: 48 bases, read in frame from base 1. Note on this clonotype: Its antigen remains unidentified. Base quality data are lacking; no much larger clone is found one base away.

Graves' hyperthyroidism was defined as stable when no progression to ophthalmopathy occurred over 18 months of follow-up. The hyperthyroidism patients were between 18 and 65 years old and newly diagnosed, with a disease duration of less than 2 months. Any patient with an uncontrolled infection, another autoimmune disease, pregnancy or lactation was excluded. Diagnoses were based on clinical symptoms, serum thyroxine and TRAb, thyroid ultrasound and orbital computed tomography. Total RNA was extracted with Trizol reagent, and quality was checked on an Agilent 2100 Bioanalyzer. The paper as a whole reports these results and caveats: During validation, the model predicted progression to ophthalmopathy a median of about 6.5 months ahead of onset, with around 70% sensitivity and about 75% specificity. Most expanded thyroid clonotypes (frequency above 0.001) were also detected in blood, a finding suggesting that blood repertoires may reflect thyroid immune responses. In cross-validation, a model built on a 13 V-J signature told ophthalmopathy apart from stable hyperthyroidism with under 90% sensitivity and 81% to 82% specificity, and in testing the same model reached 80%/75%. No statistical method was used to set the sample size in advance, and investigators knew the group allocation.

Sequencing was done on a sample of peripheral blood or thyroid tissue (not recorded which). The TCR originated in a woman under 30 with Graves' hyperthyroidism. Donor details come from another sample of the same person, matched by shared clones. The rearranged chain carries TRBV9 and TRBJ1-1; perhaps TRBD1 is the D gene, with 6 bases matching. The nucleotide sequence reads TGTGCGTCAACAAGGGGTACAGGGCTTTTTGACACTGAAGCTTTCTTT. It codes for CASTRGTGLFDTEAFF.